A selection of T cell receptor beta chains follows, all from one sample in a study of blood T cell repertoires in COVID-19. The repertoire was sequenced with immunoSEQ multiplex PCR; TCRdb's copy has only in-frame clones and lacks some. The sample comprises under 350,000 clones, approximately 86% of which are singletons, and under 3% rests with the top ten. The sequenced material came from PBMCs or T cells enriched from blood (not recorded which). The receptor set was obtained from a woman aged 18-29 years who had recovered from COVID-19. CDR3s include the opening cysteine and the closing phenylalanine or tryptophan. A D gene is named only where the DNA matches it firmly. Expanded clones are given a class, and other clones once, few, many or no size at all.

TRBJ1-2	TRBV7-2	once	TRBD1	CASSLGAPGGLPGYTF	TGTGCCAGCAGCTTGGGAGCCCCAGGGGGCCTGCCGGGCTACACCTTC
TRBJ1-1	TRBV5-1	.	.	CASSGGSEAFF	TGCGCCAGCAGCGGCGGGAGTGAAGCTTTCTTT
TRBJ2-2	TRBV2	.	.	CASSEGQGGKLFF	TGTGCCAGCAGTGAAGGCCAGGGTGGGAAGCTGTTTTTT
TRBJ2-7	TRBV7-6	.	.	CASSLGVAAQSSEQYF	TGTGCCAGCAGCTTAGGTGTGGCGGCCCAAAGCTCCGAGCAGTACTTC
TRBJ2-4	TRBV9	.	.	CASSDRGLKGGIAKNIQYF	TGTGCCAGCAGCGACAGGGGTTTAAAGGGGGGAATAGCCAAAAACATTCAGTACTTC
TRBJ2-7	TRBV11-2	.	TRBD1	CASSSLNRDSLLYEQYF	TGTGCCAGCAGCTCGTTAAACCGGGACAGCCTCCTCTACGAGCAGTACTTC
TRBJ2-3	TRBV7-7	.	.	CASSLDRQSTDTQYF	TGTGCCAGCAGCTTAGACAGACAAAGCACAGATACGCAGTATTTT
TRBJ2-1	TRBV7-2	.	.	CASSEVSTYNEQFF	TGTGCCAGCAGCGAGGTGAGCACCTACAATGAGCAGTTCTTC
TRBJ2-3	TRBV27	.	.	CASSSLMASGSTDTQYF	TGTGCCAGCAGTTCACTCATGGCGAGCGGGAGCACAGATACGCAGTATTTT
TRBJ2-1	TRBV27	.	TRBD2	CASSEPTSGSLDNEQFF	TGTGCCAGCAGTGAACCGACTAGCGGGAGTTTGGACAATGAGCAGTTCTTC
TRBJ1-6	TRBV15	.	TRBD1	CATSVDRGFDSPLHF	TGTGCCACCAGCGTTGACAGGGGATTTGATTCACCCCTCCACTTT
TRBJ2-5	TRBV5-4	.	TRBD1	CASSRDRQETQYF	TGTGCCAGCAGCCGGGACAGACAAGAGACCCAGTACTTC
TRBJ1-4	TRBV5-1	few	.	CASSPEGATNEKLFF	TGCGCCAGCAGTCCAGAGGGAGCAACTAATGAAAAACTGTTTTTT
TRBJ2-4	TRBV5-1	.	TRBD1	CASSLGRTGGANIQYF	TGCGCCAGCAGCTTGGGGAGGACAGGGGGCGCCAACATTCAGTACTTC
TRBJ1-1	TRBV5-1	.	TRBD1	CASSKGTGNTEAFF	TGCGCCAGCAGCAAAGGGACAGGGAACACTGAAGCTTTCTTT
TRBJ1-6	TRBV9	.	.	CASSPRADLGNSPLHF	TGTGCCAGCAGCCCGCGAGCGGATCTTGGGAATTCACCCCTCCACTTT
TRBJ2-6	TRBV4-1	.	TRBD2	CASSHGLAQSGANVLTF	TGCGCCAGCAGCCACGGACTAGCGCAATCTGGGGCCAACGTCCTGACTTTC
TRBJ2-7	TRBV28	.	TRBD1	CASISGRGLDEQYF	TGTGCCAGCATCTCGGGCAGGGGGCTCGACGAGCAGTACTTC
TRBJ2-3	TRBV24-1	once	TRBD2	CATSEGGVNTQYF	TGTGCCACCAGTGAGGGAGGGGTAAATACGCAGTATTTT
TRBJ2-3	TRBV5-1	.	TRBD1	CASSLQGAGVPDTQYF	TGCGCCAGCAGCTTACAGGGGGCAGGGGTCCCAGATACGCAGTATTTT
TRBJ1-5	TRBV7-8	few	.	CASSLEIRTEDWNQPQHF	TGTGCCAGCAGCTTAGAGATAAGGACAGAGGATTGGAATCAGCCCCAGCATTTT
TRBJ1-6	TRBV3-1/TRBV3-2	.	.	CASSQDSQNSPLHF	TGTGCCAGCAGCCAAGATTCCCAAAATTCACCCCTCCACTTT
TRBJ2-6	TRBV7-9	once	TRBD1	CASSSAGTGTGANVLTF	TGTGCCAGCAGCTCAGCAGGGACAGGGACGGGGGCCAACGTCCTGACTTTC
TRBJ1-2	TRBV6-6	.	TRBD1	CASSPQGIVGYTF	TGTGCCAGCAGTCCACAGGGGATAGTTGGCTACACCTTC
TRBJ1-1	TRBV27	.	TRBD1	CASSLRGQGKAFF	TGTGCCAGCAGTTTACGGGGACAGGGAAAAGCTTTCTTT
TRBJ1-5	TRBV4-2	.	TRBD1	CASSPRTGGNQPQHF	TGTGCCAGCAGCCCCCGGACAGGGGGGAATCAGCCCCAGCATTTT
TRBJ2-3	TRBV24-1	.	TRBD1	CATSDRDSSITDTQYF	TGTGCCACCAGTGATCGGGACAGCTCCATCACAGATACGCAGTATTTT
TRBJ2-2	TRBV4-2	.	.	CASSQDGGSNTGELFF	TGTGCCAGCAGCCAAGATGGCGGGTCAAACACCGGGGAGCTGTTTTTT
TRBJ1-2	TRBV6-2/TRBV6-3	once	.	CASSSLRDMVGYTF	TGTGCCAGCAGTTCCCTCCGGGACATGGTTGGCTACACCTTC
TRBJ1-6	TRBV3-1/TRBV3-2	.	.	CASSQVRGAPLHF	TGTGCCAGCAGCCAAGTGCGGGGAGCGCCCCTCCACTTT
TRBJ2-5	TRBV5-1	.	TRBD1	CASSFVGGDRWRETQYF	TGCGCCAGCAGCTTTGTTGGAGGGGACAGGTGGAGGGAGACCCAGTACTTC
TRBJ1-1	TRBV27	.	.	CASSLSSGDTEAFF	TGTGCCAGCAGTTTATCGTCAGGGGATACTGAAGCTTTCTTT
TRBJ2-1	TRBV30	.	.	CAWIPEGRQEFF	TGTGCCTGGATCCCGGAGGGAAGACAAGAGTTCTTC
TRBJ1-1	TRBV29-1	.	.	CSVSVGVMNTEAFF	TGCAGCGTGTCAGTAGGGGTCATGAACACTGAAGCTTTCTTT
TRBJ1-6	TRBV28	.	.	CASSSGGGLSPLHF	TGTGCCAGCAGTTCCGGGGGGGGGCTTTCACCCCTCCACTTT
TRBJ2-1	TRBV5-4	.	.	CASSGDTNNEQFF	TGTGCCAGCAGCGGGGACACAAACAATGAGCAGTTCTTC
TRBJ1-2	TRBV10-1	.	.	CASSPSRSVQGYTF	TGCGCCAGCAGTCCGAGCAGGTCGGTTCAAGGCTACACCTTC
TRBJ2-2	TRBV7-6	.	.	CAATNTGELFF	TGTGCCGCTACCAACACCGGGGAGCTGTTTTTT
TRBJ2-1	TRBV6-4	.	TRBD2	CASSDASGRVNEQFF	TGTGCCAGCAGTGATGCTAGCGGGCGGGTCAATGAGCAGTTCTTC
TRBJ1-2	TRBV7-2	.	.	CASSLVGDLYGYTF	TGTGCCAGCAGCTTAGTCGGAGACCTCTATGGCTACACCTTC
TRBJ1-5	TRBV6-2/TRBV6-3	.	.	CASSYWQGGQPQHF	TGTGCCAGCAGTTATTGGCAGGGAGGACAGCCCCAGCATTTT
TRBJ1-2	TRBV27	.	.	CASSSRGGNYGYTF	TGTGCCAGCAGTTCAAGAGGGGGAAACTATGGCTACACCTTC